Listed here are 14 T cell receptor beta chains from one sample, sequenced in a study of T cells in women clearing cervical HPV infection. Generated by immunoSEQ multiplex PCR, the TCRdb table keeps only in-frame clones and is missing some. In total, the table holds over 45,000 clones. Specimen: blood buffy coat. The origin of the receptors is a woman between 18 and 69 years old with a cervical HPV16 infection that either progressed to CIN3+ or cleared (not recorded which).

Note on this clone: The observed sequence ends 3 residues before the CDR3 terminus, with the missing tail filled in from the germline J gene. The chain links TRBV20-1 to TRBJ2-6; no definite D call. CDR3 length equals 16 residues. V dropped 5 bases and J dropped 0 bases, with 14 bases sitting between them. Germline V lookup: CDR1 DFQATT, CDR2 SNEGSKA (reference sequence). CDR3 sequence reads: CSAEQRGFSGANVLTF. Incomplete CDR3 DNA: TGCAGTGCTGAGCAGCGAGGTTTCTCTGGGGCCAACGTC.

With regard to this clone: The read terminates 3 residues ahead of where the CDR3 ends, so the germline J gene completes it. The chain links TRBV18 to TRBJ2-5, with 10 bases fitting TRBD1. The ends lost 3 bases at V and 5 bases at J; junction bases unmatched: 9. Germline CDR1 and CDR2: KGHSH and LQKENI. The CDR3 loop spans 16 amino acids. Partial CDR3 DNA: TGTGCCAGCTCACCTCCGGGACAGGGGATTTGGGAGACC. Its protein product is CASSPPGQGIWET. The full CDR3 sequence reads CASSPPGQGIWETQYF.

CDR3 bases read: TGTGCCATCAGTTGGGCAGGGGATATTAATGAG. This sequence encodes CAISWAGDINE. The full-length CDR3 reads as CAISWAGDINEQFF. This chain connects TRBV10-3 to TRBJ2-1, with D possibly TRBD1 on 6 matching bases. The CDR3 end lies 3 residues beyond the end of the read and is filled in from the germline J gene. Germline V gene sequence: CDR1 ENHRY, CDR2 SYGVKD. Trimming shortened V by 5 bases and J by 7 bases, and 15 bases separated the two germline ends. The CDR3 contains 14 residues.

In regard to this clone: With the read ending 3 residues before the CDR3 end, the germline J gene is used to fill in that end. V gene TRBV7-2 combines with J gene TRBJ2-7; 10 nucleotides align to TRBD1. This CDR3 has 14 amino acids. The V and J ends lost 5 bases and 3 bases, in that order; junction bases with no gene match: 4. CDR1 and CDR2 from the germline V gene are SGHTA and FQGNSA. The covered CDR3 bases are TGTGCCAGCAGCGGGGACAGGGGTTTCTACGAG. The encoded protein is CASSGDRGFYE. The CDR3, in full, reads CASSGDRGFYEQYF.

Notes on this clone: The sequence runs out 3 residues before the end of the CDR3; the remainder is reconstructed from the germline J gene. The J gene is TRBJ1-2, the V gene TRBV18, with D possibly TRBD1 on 5 matching bases. Per germline, CDR1 KGHSH and CDR2 LQKENI. The CDR3 is 14 amino acids. The CDR3: CASSSDRVHYDYTF. The covered CDR3 bases are TGTGCCAGCTCATCCGACAGAGTACACTACGAC.

About this clone itself: At one of its ends the junction is not consistent with the germline gene, which may arise from a read error. Coverage ceases 3 residues before the CDR3 finishes, and the germline J gene fills in the end. Distinct nucleotide sequences in the sample also encode this CDR3. V is TRBV6-1 and J is TRBJ1-3; D remains unclear. The CDR3 length is 16 residues. Germline V CDR1 and CDR2: MNHNS, SASEGT. The CDR3 reads CASSEVGQLVGNTIYF. Incomplete CDR3 DNA: TGTGCCAGCAGTGAAGTTGGTCAGCTAGTCGGAAACACT.

About this clone itself: A junction end diverges from the germline sequence, so it may reflect a read error. Read data end 3 residues before the CDR3 end; the end is taken from the germline J gene. Other DNA sequences in the same sample also yield this CDR3. The rearrangement links TRBV6-1 to TRBJ1-3, with a possible D match to TRBD1 (5 bases). Germline assignment: CDR1 MNHNS and CDR2 SASEGT. The CDR3 has 14 residues. The CDR3 loop is CASSGGSRGNTIYF. The DNA read from the CDR3 is TGTGCCAGCAGTGGTGGGTCTAGGGGAAACACA.

Concerning this clone itself: Read coverage stops 3 residues before the CDR3 terminus; the germline J gene supplies the remainder. The chain joins TRBV6-1 to TRBJ2-7; possible D gene TRBD1, 6 bases. Deletions cut 0 bases from V and 2 bases from J, with 8 bases between. Germline lookup yields CDR1 MNHNS and CDR2 SASEGT. The CDR3 runs 14 residues. The CDR3: CASSEAGDTYEQYF. The DNA read from the CDR3 is TGTGCCAGCAGTGAAGCGGGGGACACCTACGAG.

Concerning this clone itself: The CDR3 is cut off 3 residues early in the read; its end comes from the germline J gene. The chain is built from TRBV3-1 (or the pseudogene TRBV3-2) and TRBJ2-4; a possible D gene is TRBD1 (5 bases). CDR1 and CDR2 from the germline V gene are LGHDT and YNNKEL (reference sequence). CDR3 size: 13 residues. CDR3 residues: CASSQEWGPVQYF. Partial CDR3 DNA: TGTGCCAGCAGCCAAGAGTGGGGCCCAGTT.

With respect to this clone: The CDR3 end falls 3 residues outside the read, so it is completed with the germline J gene. The rearrangement uses TRBV20-1 and TRBJ2-5, with 8 positions matching TRBD2. This CDR3 comprises 14 residues. V shed 8 bases and J 2 bases; nucleotides not matched to a gene: 10. Germline-derived CDR1 and CDR2 are DFQATT and SNEGSKA (reference sequence). The chain's CDR3 is CSPFSGEGQETQYF. CDR3 DNA (partial): TGCAGTCCGTTTAGCGGGGAGGGTCAAGAGACC.

Concerning this clone itself: The read ends 3 residues shy of where the CDR3 ends; the end is completed using the germline J gene. V is TRBV2 and J is TRBJ2-7; TRBD1 might be the D (5 bases). The CDR3 runs to 13 residues. Germline assignment: CDR1 SNHLY and CDR2 FYNNEI. V was cut by 6 bases and J by 2 bases, with 11 bases left in between. The CDR3 here is CASSIQGTYEQYF. The CDR3 DNA, read in part, is TGTGCCAGCAGCATCCAGGGCACCTACGAG.

A note on this clone: The CDR3 end is not reached by the read, which stops 3 residues before it; the germline J gene fills it in. The J gene is TRBJ1-1, the V gene TRBV6-1; 7 positions match TRBD1. Losses at the gene ends were 4 bases for V and 5 bases for J; bases not matched to a gene: 10. The CDR3 is made up of 15 amino acids. Per the germline V gene, CDR1 is MNHNS and CDR2 is SASEGT. The sequenced CDR3 bases are TGTGCCAGCAGTGGTTACAAGACAGGGAGGACTGAA. Translating gives CASSGYKTGRTE. The CDR3 in full is CASSGYKTGRTEAFF.

With regard to this clone: The read gets to within 3 residues of the CDR3 end, and the germline J gene fills in the rest. The J gene is TRBJ2-3, the V gene TRBV20-1, with 7 bases matching TRBD1. V shed 3 bases and J 4 bases; nucleotides not matched to a gene: 10. CDR3 length: 15 residues. CDR1 is DFQATT, CDR2 SNEGSKA, per germline (reference sequence). The CDR3 protein is CSARAGTVSSDTQYF. The part of the CDR3 DNA that was read is TGCAGTGCTAGGGCCGGGACAGTTTCCTCAGATACG.

As regards this clone: Read sequence stops 3 residues before the CDR3 end, and the germline J gene provides the missing end. The V gene is TRBV11-3, the J gene TRBJ1-1; D call uncertain. The germline CDR1 and CDR2 sequences are SGHNT and YENEEA. The CDR3 loop spans 13 amino acids. Trimming removed 2 bases at V and 1 base at J, with 5 bases between. The chain's CDR3 is CASSLQANTEAFF. The CDR3 DNA, read in part, is TGTGCCAGCAGCTTACAGGCGAACACTGAA.